This T cell receptor beta chain was recovered during a study of cytomegalovirus exposure and HLA in healthy donors. Germline V CDR1 and CDR2: SGHDN, FVKESK. V was shortened by 0 bases and J by 2 bases, with 7 bases between the two germline ends. This CDR3 contains 14 residues. The data were produced by immunoSEQ multiplex PCR, yet TCRdb's version contains in-frame clones alone and is incomplete. Of about 120,000 clones in the sample, approximately 95% are singletons; the top ten hold 1.5% to 2%. Study outcomes and limitations: Subsequent analysis found a tendency for first-cohort TCR clusters to co-occur within the 90 to 150 validation repertoires. Accounts indicate the classifier identified cytomegalovirus status with strong specificity and sensitivity. Most TCRs appeared rarely, but some public TCRs recurred in many donors. Researchers catalogued 160 or so TCR beta chains as cytomegalovirus-associated.

Concerning this clone: No antigen is known for it.

This TCR derives from a man aged 18 to 30 in good health and CMV-seronegative. This sequence joins TRBV14 and TRBJ2-5, with unresolved D. Sequenced sample: PBMCs. CDR3 nucleotide sequence: TGTGCCAGCAGCCAAGATCCGGAGCAAGAGACCCAGTACTTC. Translating it yields CASSQDPEQETQYF.